One sample yielded the 24 T cell receptor beta chains listed below, sequenced in a study of T cells in Graves' hyperthyroidism and ophthalmopathy. Using RNA transcripts as the source, TCR beta CDR3 regions were amplified. Researchers ran a first-round RT-PCR on the TCR CDR3 using the HTBI primer set. TCRdb re-derived calls from the multiplex PCR reads in MiXCR, one entry per CDR3 protein. In the table there are under 350,000 distinct CDR3 sequences, about 18% of which are singletons. The sequencing sample was made of blood. Receptor source: a woman aged 45-65 years with Graves' hyperthyroidism.

There are a few counts of this clonotype. The J gene is TRBJ2-4, the V gene TRBV7-2; 8 bases match TRBD1. There are 15 residues in the CDR3. J gave up 6 bases and V 3 bases, and 7 bases lay outside the gene matches. Germline V gene sequence: CDR1 SGHTA, CDR2 FQGNSA. CDR3 protein: CASSFMSGGLNIQYF. For the CDR3, the DNA is TGTGCCAGCAGCTTTATGTCAGGGGGCTTAAACATTCAGTACTTC. Looking up the rest from reference TRBV7-2 and TRBJ2-4 gives the full variable domain: GAGVSQSPSNKVTEKGKDVELRCDPISGHTALYWYRQSLGQGLEFLIYFQGNSAPDKSGLPSDRFSAERTGGSVSTLTIQRTQQEDSAVYLCASSFMSGGLNIQYFGAGTRLSVL.

This clonotype occurred many times. CDR3 residues: CASSLGPNEQYF. CDR3 sequence (DNA): TGTGCCAGCAGCTTGGGCCCCAACGAGCAGTACTTC. The J gene is TRBJ2-7, the V gene TRBV11-2; D is unclear. From germline, CDR1 is SGHAT and CDR2 FQNNGV. V dropped 3 bases and J dropped 5 bases, with 8 bases sitting between them. The CDR3 loop spans 12 amino acids.

Concerning this clonotype itself: A single base separates this from a much larger clone, so it may be a read error. V and J are TRBV12-3 or TRBV12-4 and TRBJ1-5, with a possible D match to TRBD1 (5 bases). V lost 1 base and J lost 6, with 10 bases in between. There are 14 residues in the CDR3. The CDR3 is CASSLGRDGQPQHF. In DNA, the CDR3 is TGTGCCAGCAGTTTAGGCAGGGATGGTCAGCCCCAGCATTTT.

The chain carries TRBV7-2 and TRBJ1-4; 7 bases agree with TRBD1. This CDR3 spans 14 amino acids. Losses at the gene ends were 5 bases for V and 5 bases for J; bases not matched to a gene: 5. Germline assignment: CDR1 SGHTA and CDR2 FQGNSA. CDR3 amino acids: CASSRDRANEKLFF. DNA of the CDR3: TGTGCCAGCAGCCGGGACAGAGCAAATGAAAAACTGTTTTTT.

The chain joins TRBV19 to TRBJ2-1, with TRBD1 as a possible D gene (6 bases). This CDR3 has 15 residues. Trimming took off 3 bases at V and 6 bases at J, with 15 bases between the two ends. Per germline, CDR1 LNHDA and CDR2 SQIVND (reference sequence). CDR3 in amino acids: CASSIPGTYSNEQFF. CDR3 nucleotide sequence: TGTGCCAGTAGTATCCCCGGGACATATAGCAATGAGCAGTTCTTC.

V usage is TRBV5-1 and J usage is TRBJ1-4, with a weak D call TRBD1 (5 bases). Trimming left V 0 bases short and J 4 bases short, with 10 bases between. The germline V gene encodes CDR1 SGHRS and CDR2 YFSETQ. The CDR3 length is 15 residues. The CDR3 spells CASSLVQGLNEKLFF. As DNA, the CDR3 is TGCGCCAGCAGCTTGGTCCAGGGCCTTAATGAAAAACTGTTTTTT.

This clonotype was counted ten times or more. The chain carries TRBV3-1 and TRBJ2-1; TRBD2 matches at 9 bases. This CDR3 contains 18 residues. Trimming cost V 4 bases and J 6 bases; bases outside gene matches: 16. Germline V gives CDR1 LGHDT, CDR2 YNNKEL (reference sequence). The DNA for the CDR3 is TGTGCCAGCAGCCCTGACCCTACTGGCGGGAGGGGGGGCAATGAGCAGTTCTTC. Translated: CASSPDPTGGRGGNEQFF.

This clonotype was counted only a few times. The V and J genes are TRBV20-1 and TRBJ2-7; D gene uncertain. Germline-derived CDR1 and CDR2 are DFQATT and SNEGSKA (reference sequence). This CDR3 has 15 amino acids. V was pared by 0 bases and J by 1 base, with 13 bases between. The CDR3 coding sequence is TGCAGTGCTAGAGATTGCCTCGGCGGATCCTACGAGCAGTACTTC. Residues: CSARDCLGGSYEQYF.

J is TRBJ2-3 and V is TRBV4-1, with D hard to call. The germline gives CDR1 MGHRA, CDR2 YSYEKL. The CDR3 spans 15 residues. Trimming pared 1 base from V and 7 bases from J, leaving 15 bases between. The CDR3 spells CASSQGVIWTYTQYF. As DNA, the CDR3 is TGCGCCAGCAGCCAAGGGGTCATCTGGACGTATACGCAGTATTTT.

The gene calls are TRBV12-3 or TRBV12-4 and TRBJ2-7; no clear D gene. The CDR3 runs 13 residues. V was clipped by 2 bases and J by 4 bases, with 9 bases between them. The CDR3 is CASSLFLGYEQYF. CDR3 DNA: TGTGCCAGCAGTTTATTTCTGGGATACGAGCAGTACTTC.

Ten or more counts support this clonotype. The V and J genes are TRBV5-6 and TRBJ1-1; D is perhaps TRBD1 (6 bases). CDR1 is SGHDT and CDR2 is YYEEEE in the germline V gene. Trimming pared 3 bases from V and 8 bases from J, leaving 11 bases between. The length of the CDR3 is 12 residues. The CDR3 DNA is TGTGCCAGCAGCTGGGGGCTAGGGGAAGCTTTCTTT. Translating gives CASSWGLGEAFF.

This clonotype was detected many times. The V call is TRBV30, the J call TRBJ2-2, with 7 bases matching TRBD2. Germline lookup yields CDR1 GTSNPN and CDR2 SVGIG (reference sequence). Germline trimming cut 4 bases from V and 4 bases from J; bases unmatched to any gene: 3. The CDR3 spans 13 residues. The CDR3 DNA sequence: TGTGCCTGGACTCCTAGCGGCACCGGGGAGCTGTTTTTT. Its translation is CAWTPSGTGELFF.

This clonotype was picked up many times. The V and J genes are TRBV6-1 and TRBJ2-5; TRBD1 might be the D (5 bases). The CDR3 contains 15 residues. Germline V gene data show CDR1 as MNHNS and CDR2 as SASEGT. V lost 8 bases and J 4 bases, leaving 20 bases between the germline ends. The CDR3 region has the DNA TGTGCCAGCCTCCCAGGGCACCCTACAGGAGAGACCCAGTACTTC. Its protein product is CASLPGHPTGETQYF.

The chain employs TRBV7-2 and TRBJ2-1, with 7 bases identical to TRBD1. Germline V CDR1 and CDR2: SGHTA, FQGNSA. The CDR3 consists of 15 residues. The V gene end was trimmed by 3 bases and the J gene end by 8 bases; junction bases not matched to a gene: 10. The CDR3 here is CASSFGTAIGYEQFF. The CDR3 nucleotides are TGTGCCAGCAGCTTCGGGACAGCGATCGGATATGAGCAGTTCTTC.

This clonotype was found a few times. The chain is built from TRBV6-1 and TRBJ1-2; 8 bases align to TRBD1. The CDR3 contains 14 residues. V shed 2 bases, J shed 7 bases, and the junction held 6 bases outside the gene matches. The germline CDR1 and CDR2 sequences are MNHNS and SASEGT. CDR3 nucleotides: TGTGCCAGCAGTGAAAACCCGGACAGGGCTGGCTACACCTTC. As protein: CASSENPDRAGYTF.

This clonotype has at least ten counts. This sequence joins TRBV11-2 and TRBJ2-7; a possible D gene is TRBD2 (5 bases). V gave up 4 bases and J gave up 3 bases, with 10 bases separating them. CDR3 size: 13 residues. Germline V CDR1 and CDR2: SGHAT, FQNNGV. The CDR3 coding sequence is TGTGCCAGCAGCTCAGGACTTAACTACGAGCAGTACTTC. Protein product: CASSSGLNYEQYF.

The chain links TRBV9 to TRBJ2-1; TRBD1 might be the D (6 bases). The CDR3 sequence is 15 residues long. Trimming took off 5 bases at V and 2 bases at J, with 14 bases between the two ends. Germline V lookup: CDR1 SGDLS, CDR2 YYNGEE. CDR3 amino acids: CASSGRDMPYNEQFF. The CDR3 region has the DNA TGTGCCAGCAGTGGAAGGGACATGCCCTACAATGAGCAGTTCTTC. Full variable domain (rest looked up from reference TRBV9 and TRBJ2-1): DSGVTQTPKHLITATGQRVTLRCSPRSGDLSVYWYQQSLDQGLQFLIQYYNGEERAKGNILERFSAQQFPDLHSELNLSSLELGDSALYFCASSGRDMPYNEQFFGPGTRLTVL.

This clonotype has only a few counts. The V call is TRBV7-8, the J call TRBJ2-3; D possibly corresponds to TRBD2 (5 bases). This CDR3 contains 14 residues. Trimming removed 3 bases at V and 0 bases at J, with 7 bases between. The germline V gene encodes CDR1 SGHVS and CDR2 FQNEAQ. CDR3 protein: CASSFAGSTDTQYF. The CDR3 region has the DNA TGTGCCAGCAGCTTCGCGGGTAGCACAGATACGCAGTATTTT.

The chain is built from TRBV11-2 and TRBJ2-5, with D perhaps TRBD1 or TRBD2 (6 bases each). V was trimmed by 1 base and J by 1 base, leaving 13 bases between them. The CDR3 runs to 16 residues. Germline CDR1 SGHAT, CDR2 FQNNGV. In DNA form, the CDR3 reads TGTGCCAGCAGCTTAGGGAGGGGGACACTCCAAGAGACCCAGTACTTC. The encoded protein is CASSLGRGTLQETQYF. The variable domain in full, with the rest retrieved from reference TRBV11-2 and TRBJ2-5, is EAGVAQSPRYKIIEKRQSVAFWCNPISGHATLYWYQQILGQGPKLLIQFQNNGVVDDSQLPKDRFSAERLKGVDSTLKIQPAKLEDSAVYLCASSLGRGTLQETQYFGPGTRLLVL.

The genes are TRBV16 and TRBJ1-4; D not certain. The V gene lost 0 bases and the J gene lost 7 bases, with 3 bases spanning the gap. The CDR3 contains 12 residues. Germline CDR1 KGHSY, CDR2 FQNENV. For the CDR3, the DNA is TGTGCCAGCAGCCAATCTTCTGAAAAACTGTTTTTT. Translating it yields CASSQSSEKLFF.

This clonotype was detected only a few times. The chain joins TRBV5-1 to TRBJ1-1; D gene unclear. Germline V gene lookup returns CDR1 SGHRS and CDR2 YFSETQ. This CDR3 contains 11 residues. Trimming took off 0 bases at V and 12 bases at J, with 9 bases between the two ends. The CDR3 sequence: CASSLAEKTFF. The CDR3 DNA follows: TGCGCCAGCAGCTTGGCAGAGAAGACTTTCTTT.

This clonotype has ten or more counts. The rearrangement links TRBV3-1 to TRBJ2-3, with 11 bases identical to TRBD2. V lost 0 bases, J lost 7 bases, and 3 bases stayed unmatched. This CDR3 region has 15 residues. Germline loops: CDR1 LGHDT, CDR2 YNNKEL (reference sequence). The CDR3 reads CASSQDLAGGHTQYF. In DNA form, the CDR3 reads TGTGCCAGCAGCCAAGATCTAGCGGGGGGTCATACGCAGTATTTT.

Ten or more counts support this clonotype. The gene calls are TRBV6-2 or TRBV6-3 and TRBJ1-2; D is possibly TRBD1 (5 bases). Deletions cut 5 bases from V and 4 bases from J, with 23 bases between. Germline V CDR1 and CDR2: MNHEY, SVGEGT. CDR3 length: 17 residues. CDR3 in DNA: TGTGCCAGCAGTCAACGTTCGCTTATAGGGGCGTCCTATGGCTACACCTTC. This codes for CASSQRSLIGASYGYTF.

This clonotype was found a few times. The gene calls are TRBV4-1 and TRBJ2-3; D is possibly TRBD2 (7 bases). Germline V gene sequence: CDR1 MGHRA, CDR2 YSYEKL. This CDR3 is built from 15 residues. Between the trimmed V and J ends, which lost 4 bases and 7 bases, there was a span of 18 bases. The CDR3, as DNA: TGCGCCAGCAGCCCCCCGGGGGGCCCTAGACATACGCAGTATTTT. It translates to CASSPPGGPRHTQYF.